The present TCR beta chain was sequenced within a study of shared clonotypes between healthy human individuals. Study details: A donor's plate count was three for CD4 naive and three for CD4 memory; CD8 naive had two and CD8 memory one. The study's findings and limits: The small donor group covered limited genetic and exposure diversity.

Healthy HIV-negative adults with no recent acute infections or vaccinations were recruited as donors. Several immunoSEQ plates received, in even portions, the genomic DNA of each subset. Generated by immunoSEQ multiplex PCR, the TCRdb table keeps only in-frame clones and is missing some. The sample records roughly 2,500,000 clones, roughly 93% being singletons. With regard to this clone: Its matching antigen is unknown.

The germline gives CDR1 SGHTS, CDR2 YDEGEE. Trimming removed 4 bases at V and 0 bases at J, with 7 bases between. The CDR3 spans 14 residues. V and J are TRBV5-8 and TRBJ2-2; tentatively, D is TRBD2 (6 bases). The sequencing input was naive CD4+ T cells from PBMCs. Stated subset: CD45RA+ positively selected. This clonotype was sampled from a man in his late teens or twenties in good health. Some clones in this sample may be carry-over from other donors' samples. The CDR3 DNA is TGTGCCAGCAGCGGCGGGGCGAACACCGGGGAGCTGTTTTTT. As protein: CASSGGANTGELFF.